This T cell receptor beta chain was sequenced for a study of blood T cell repertoires in COVID-19. For the study at large: Italy, Spain and the United States were the sources of the convalescent and acute COVID-19 samples. PBMCs, B-cell-depleted T cells, or T cells provided the cDNA or gDNA that made up the material.

Germline-derived CDR1 and CDR2 are LGHDT and YNNKEL (reference sequence). V shed 6 bases and J 3 bases; nucleotides not matched to a gene: 5. The CDR3 has 13 amino acids. Cohort 3 recovery required two negative PCRs, clearance, or symptom resolution. Original processing methods: It was from reference gene primer amplification that nucleated cell counts were estimated. Some clones are missing from TCRdb's copy, which holds only in-frame ones; the method was immunoSEQ multiplex PCR. That table furnishes V, J and clone size, whereas the DNA furnished D and trimming. Altogether 220,000 or so clones are present, around 83% being singletons, with the ten largest covering 6.8%.

Sequencing was done on a sample of PBMCs or T cells enriched from blood (not recorded which). This clonotype was obtained from a woman between 40 and 55 years old who had recovered from COVID-19. This chain uses TRBV3-1 (or the pseudogene TRBV3-2) with TRBJ2-7; TRBD1 aligns across 7 bases. As DNA, the CDR3 is TGTGCCAGCAGTAGAGGGGGCGGCTACGAGCAGTACTTC. Protein: CASSRGGGYEQYF.